This TCR beta chain was identified during a study of blood T cell repertoires in COVID-19. Original analysis: Reference gene primers were amplified, and this amplification served to estimate nucleated cell counts. This table comes from immunoSEQ multiplex PCR, and its TCRdb copy is limited to in-frame clones, with some not included. That table gives V, J and clone size, and the DNA gave D and trimming. The sample includes 400,000 to 450,000 clones, around 88% of them seen just once. The sample comprised peripheral blood. This sequence was found in a woman between 50 and 59 years old with COVID-19, enrolled during active disease.

CDR3 coding DNA: TGCGCCAGCAGCTTGGCCGAGGCGGCCGAGCTGTTTTTT. It specifies CASSLAEAAELFF. The V call is TRBV5-1, the J call TRBJ2-2; no firm D call. The ends were cut back, 0 bases at V and 11 bases at J, with 11 bases in the middle. The CDR3 totals 13 residues. Germline V gene lookup returns CDR1 SGHRS and CDR2 YFSETQ.